This TCR beta chain was sequenced during a study of CD8+CD57+ T cells in acquired aplastic anemia (dated by TCRdb to about 2018). Concerning the study at large: On average, sorted CD4+ and CD8+ cells yielded around 3.4 ug of extracted DNA, with a range of about 0.18 to 27.4 ug. A CD8+CD57+ expansion meant a frequency higher than the mean frequency seen in healthy subjects. The paper's findings and limits, for the study overall: Although roughly 30 CD8+ CDR3 sequences were shared by patients and controls, these sequences appeared highly expressed in patients and within the immunodominant clones of patients. Patients and healthy controls showed no significant difference in CD8+ Simpson's diversity (P=0.060).

The CDR1 and CDR2 encoded by the germline V gene (reference sequence) are LNHNV and YYDKDF. The cysteine opens and the phenylalanine closes a CDR3 of 14 amino acids. The entry retains the CDR3 DNA only, 42 bases that are in frame from base 1. Cut back by 3 bases and 1 base, the V and J ends lie 8 bases apart. Expansion of CD8+CD57+ cells had been shown by flow cytometry in the patients chosen for sequencing. Severe acquired aplastic anemia was diagnosed in all patients according to International Study of Aplastic Anemia and Agranulocytosis and Camitta criteria. Patients had received no therapy at the time of blood sampling. TCR repertoires of sorted CD4+ and CD8+ blood T cells from severe aplastic anemia patients and healthy subjects were deep-sequenced in the study. Patients were enrolled in the USA under clinicaltrials.gov protocols 00001620, 01623167, 00001397, 00071045, 00081523 and 00961064. Ficoll-Paque density gradient centrifugation was used to isolate peripheral blood mononuclear cells. Before DNA was extracted, CD4+ and CD8+ T cells were sorted using either FACS or magnetic beads.

In the case of this clonotype: No antigen is known for it. Base qualities are not provided; no much larger clone lies one nucleotide away.

Genomic DNA was used as template for profiling of TCR beta VDJ combinations and CDR3 sequences. TCR repertoire sequencing was run on an Illumina HiSeq 2000. The original pipeline was this. Repertoire assessment relied on Simpson's diversity index, CDR3 size and DJ length profiles, and TRBV/TRBJ rearrangement plots. The most abundant DNA sequence in the deep sequencing data was taken as the immunodominant clone. CDR3 amino acid sequences were checked for sharing across subjects and were also compared against the VDJdb database and published repertoires. TCRdb handled the public reads itself, with Q25 trimming in fastp and clone calling in MiXCR, and kept productive beta chains. Each entry merges the rows of one CDR3 protein and shows their most common DNA and genes. The authors' filters were not applied to this entry. The sample profile shows around 200,000 distinct CDR3 sequences; approximately 65% of them were found once. The biggest ten clones account for around 58% of the sample.

The sequence came from a human donor with aplastic anemia. The rearrangement joined TRBV15 to TRBJ2-3; the D gene lacks a confident call. Sequenced material: sorted CD4+, CD8+, or CD8+CD57+ T cells (not recorded which) from PBMCs. Here the CDR3 is given as CATSRERGTDTQYF. The DNA sequence is given as TGTGCCACCAGCAGGGAACGCGGCACAGATACGCAGTATTTT. Beyond the CDR3, the reference TRBV15 and TRBJ2-3 genes provide the residues; the full variable domain reads: DAMVIQNPRYQVTQFGKPVTLSCSQTLNHNVMYWYQQKSSQAPKLLFHYYDKDFNNEADTPDNFQSRRPNTSFCFLDIRSPGLGDTAMYLCATSRERGTDTQYFGPGTRLTVL.